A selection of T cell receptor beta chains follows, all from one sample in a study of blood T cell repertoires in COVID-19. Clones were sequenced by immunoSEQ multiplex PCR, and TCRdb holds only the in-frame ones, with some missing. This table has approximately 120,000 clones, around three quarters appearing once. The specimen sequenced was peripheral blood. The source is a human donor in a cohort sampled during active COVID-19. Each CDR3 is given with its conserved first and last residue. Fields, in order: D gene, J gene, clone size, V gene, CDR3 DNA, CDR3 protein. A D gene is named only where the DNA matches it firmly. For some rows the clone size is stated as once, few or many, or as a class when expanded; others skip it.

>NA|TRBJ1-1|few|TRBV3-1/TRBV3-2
TGTGCCAGCAGCTACTTCGGTTCGCCCACTGAAGCTTTCTTT
CASSYFGSPTEAFF
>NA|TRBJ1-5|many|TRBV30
TGTGCCTGGAGGAATGGCAAGAATCAGCCCCAGCATTTT
CAWRNGKNQPQHF
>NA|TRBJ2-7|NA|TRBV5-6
NA
CASSFGSGEQYF
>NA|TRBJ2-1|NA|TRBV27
TGTGCCAGCACCTACGACGGGGGGCCCTACAATGAGCAGTTCTTC
CASTYDGGPYNEQFF
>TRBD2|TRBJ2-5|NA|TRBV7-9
TGTGCCAGCAGCTATTCGACTAGCGGGGATACCCAGTACTTC
CASSYSTSGDTQYF
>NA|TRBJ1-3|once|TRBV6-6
TGTGCCAGCGGACTGTTCTCTGGAAACACCATATATTTT
CASGLFSGNTIYF
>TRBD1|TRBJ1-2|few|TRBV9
TGTGCCAGCAGCGACCGACTTCCCGGGACAGGGAGTAATAACTATGGCTACACCTTC
CASSDRLPGTGSNNYGYTF
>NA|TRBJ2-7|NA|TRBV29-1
TGCAGCGTTGAGACAGGTTATGACTACGAGCAGTACTTC
CSVETGYDYEQYF
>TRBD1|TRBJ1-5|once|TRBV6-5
TGTGCCAGCAGTTACAGACAGGGTGGACGGCCCCAGCATTTT
CASSYRQGGRPQHF
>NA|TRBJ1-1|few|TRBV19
TGTGCCAGTAGTATATCAGGCGACACTGAAGCTTTCTTT
CASSISGDTEAFF
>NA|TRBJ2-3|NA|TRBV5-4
TGTGCCAGCAGCTCCAGAGGGGCTAGCGCCGGCACAGATACGCAGTATTTT
CASSSRGASAGTDTQYF
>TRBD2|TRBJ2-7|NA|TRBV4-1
TGCGCCAGCAGCCAACTTGTAGTGGTAGCGGGGCTCACCTACGAGCAGTACTTC
CASSQLVVVAGLTYEQYF
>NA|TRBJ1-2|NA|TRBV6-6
TGTGCCAGCAGCTCCCGGGGAGGGGCTAACTATGGCTACACCTTC
CASSSRGGANYGYTF
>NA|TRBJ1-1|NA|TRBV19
TGTGCCAGTAGTATCGGGGGGGAAGGGACTGAAGCTTTCTTT
CASSIGGEGTEAFF
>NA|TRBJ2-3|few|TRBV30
TGTGCCTGGACCCGCTTACTATACACAGATACGCAGTATTTT
CAWTRLLYTDTQYF
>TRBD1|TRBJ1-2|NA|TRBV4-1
TGCGCCAGCAGCCAAGCTGCAGGACAGGGTCTTGGCTACACCTTC
CASSQAAGQGLGYTF
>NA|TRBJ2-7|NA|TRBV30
TGTGCCTGGACCCCTACAGGCCCCTACGAGCAGTACTTC
CAWTPTGPYEQYF
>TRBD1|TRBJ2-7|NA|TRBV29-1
TGCAGCCCCCGGGACAGTCGGATAAGCCCAACACCCGGAGGTGTCTACGAGCAGTACTTC
CSPRDSRISPTPGGVYEQYF
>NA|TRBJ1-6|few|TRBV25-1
TGTGCCAGCAGTGGCTCGGGAGGTGGCAATTCACCCCTCCACTTT
CASSGSGGGNSPLHF
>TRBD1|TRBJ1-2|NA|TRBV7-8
TGTGCCAGCAGCCCCCTTAGGGGACAGGGCTGGAGAAGGGGCAATGGCTACACCTTC
CASSPLRGQGWRRGNGYTF
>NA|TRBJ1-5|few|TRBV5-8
TGTGCCAGCAGCTTGGCCATCGGGAGTCAGCCCCAGCATTTT
CASSLAIGSQPQHF
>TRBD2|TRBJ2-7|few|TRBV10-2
TGCGCCAGCAGTGAGAGCGGGGGGAGCTCCTACGAGCAGTACTTC
CASSESGGSSYEQYF
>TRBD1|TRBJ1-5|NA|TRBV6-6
TGTGCCAGCATCCCGGGACAGGGGGGACGGCCCCAGCATTTT
CASIPGQGGRPQHF
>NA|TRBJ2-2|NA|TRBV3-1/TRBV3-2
TGTGCCAGCAGCCCCCTTCACACCGGGGAGCTGTTTTTT
CASSPLHTGELFF
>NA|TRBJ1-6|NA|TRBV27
TGTGCCAGCAGTTTAGCGGGGGGCGTTTACTCACCCCTCCACTTT
CASSLAGGVYSPLHF
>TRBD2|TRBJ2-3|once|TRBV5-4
TGTGCCAGCAGCGCGGGACTAGCGGGAGGGGTAGATACGCAGTATTTT
CASSAGLAGGVDTQYF
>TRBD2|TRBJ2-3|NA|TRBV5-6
TGTGCCAGCTCCCTAGCGGGGGGGCCAGATACGCAGTATTTT
CASSLAGGPDTQYF
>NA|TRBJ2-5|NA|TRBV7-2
TGTGCCAGCAGCTACTCCGGGGAGACCCAGTACTTC
CASSYSGETQYF